This T cell receptor (beta chain) was recovered during a study of post-analysis software for immune sequencing data. Background on the study: Relapsing-remitting, secondary progressive and progressive-relapsing courses of multiple sclerosis were included. General study findings and limits: Those with multiple sclerosis, the patient group, showed significantly lower normalized Chao1 diversity than controls. TRBV5-6, TRBV5-1 and TRBV20-1 were among roughly 5 TRBV segments more frequent in patients than controls. Same-batch preparations were strongly co-clustered by F measure.

Built from TCR beta cDNA, the libraries had unique molecular identifiers in them. TCRdb itself ran the PCR reads through MiXCR, one entry per CDR3 protein. The table includes almost 700,000 distinct CDR3 sequences, approximately 60% detected once. Turning to this clonotype: What it binds is not known.

This CDR3 has 19 amino acids. Per germline, CDR1 MGHRA and CDR2 YSYEKL. Trimming stripped 1 base from V and 3 bases from J, with 24 bases between. This chain joins TRBV4-1 and TRBJ1-2; D gene uncertain. Material for sequencing was blood. This TCR was sampled from a girl aged 2-15 years with multiple sclerosis. CDR3 region: CASSQGPAGDVLGDYGYTF. For the CDR3, the DNA is TGCGCCAGCAGCCAAGGTCCGGCAGGCGACGTTCTTGGGGACTATGGCTACACCTTC.